Shown below are 20 T cell receptor beta chains from a single sample sequenced in a study of cytomegalovirus exposure and HLA in healthy donors. Primers included in the PCR were 60 Vbeta and 13 Jbeta primers. TCRdb's table, derived via immunoSEQ multiplex PCR, lists solely in-frame clones and lacks some. Of over 100,000 clones listed, approximately 80% were seen once; the top ten hold approximately 3%. The sequencing sample was made of PBMCs. The receptors stem from a woman aged 18-30 years in good health and CMV-seropositive.

This clone has just a few counts. This chain uses TRBV4-1 with TRBJ1-1; D gene unclear. This CDR3 comprises 15 residues. Trimming cost V 4 bases and J 4 bases, with 16 bases left between them. Germline lookup yields CDR1 MGHRA and CDR2 YSYEKL. The CDR3 loop is CASSPPRGYGTEAFF. The CDR3 DNA reads TGCGCCAGCAGCCCTCCCCGGGGATACGGCACTGAAGCTTTCTTT.

This chain uses TRBV6-5 with TRBJ2-5, with TRBD2 as a possible D gene (6 bases). This CDR3 region has 14 residues. Germline CDR1 reads MNHEY; CDR2 reads SVGAGI. With 8 bases removed from V and 4 bases from J, the gap between germline ends came to 17 bases. The CDR3 sequence is CASFSWGEVETQYF. The DNA of the CDR3 is TGTGCCAGCTTCTCCTGGGGGGAAGTAGAGACCCAGTACTTC.

In this sample, this clone turned up a few times. The genes are TRBV6-1 and TRBJ2-3; 9 bases agree with TRBD1. Trimming removed 5 bases from V and 2 bases from J; junction bases left unmatched: 2. This CDR3 comprises 14 residues. CDR1 MNHNS and CDR2 SASEGT come from the germline V gene. In nucleotides, the CDR3 is TGTGCCAGCAGTTGGGACAGGGACACAGATACGCAGTATTTT. Encoded protein: CASSWDRDTDTQYF.

The genes are TRBV2 and TRBJ2-1, with TRBD1 matching 9 bases. The germline V gene has CDR1 SNHLY and CDR2 FYNNEI. There are 14 residues in the CDR3. The ends lost 4 bases at V and 3 bases at J; junction bases unmatched: 1. The CDR3 region has the DNA TGTGCCAGCAGTGGGGGACAGGGCTACAATGAGCAGTTCTTC. Protein: CASSGGQGYNEQFF.

The chain links TRBV5-4 to TRBJ1-6, with TRBD1 matching 9 bases. This CDR3 spans 15 amino acids. The trim removed 0 bases at V and 10 bases at J, leaving 5 bases unmatched. The germline V gene has CDR1 SGHNT and CDR2 YYREEE (reference sequence). The CDR3 nucleotides read TGTGCCAGCAGCTTGGGCCGGGACAGGGAGTCACCCCTCCACTTT. Translation: CASSLGRDRESPLHF. Using reference TRBV5-4 and TRBJ1-6 for the parts outside the CDR3, the full variable domain is ETGVTQSPTHLIKTRGQQVTLRCSSQSGHNTVSWYQQALGQGPQFIFQYYREEENGRGNFPPRFSGLQFPNYSSELNVNALELDDSALYLCASSLGRDRESPLHFGNGTRLTVT.

Comments on this clone: The same CDR3 is also encoded by other DNA sequences in this sample. CDR3 nucleotides: TGTGCCAGCAGCTTGGGACGGGCAGGGGGTTCTGACATTCAGTACTTC. Translation gives CASSLGRAGGSDIQYF. The rearrangement uses TRBV5-4 and TRBJ2-4; TRBD1 aligns across 7 bases. The CDR3 has 16 amino acids. The V segment lost 0 bases and the J segment 8 bases; nucleotides outside the gene matches: 11. CDR1 SGHNT and CDR2 YYREEE come from the germline V gene (reference sequence).

The chain couples TRBV7-8 to TRBJ2-1; weak D call: TRBD2 (5 bases). Trimming stripped 1 base from V and 4 bases from J, with 11 bases between. The germline CDR1 and CDR2 sequences are SGHVS and FQNEAQ. The CDR3 length is 15 residues. The DNA of the CDR3 is TGTGCCAGCAGCTTAGTGCTAGCCCCGTACAATGAGCAGTTCTTC. It codes for CASSLVLAPYNEQFF. The full variable domain, with the rest looked up from reference TRBV7-8 and TRBJ2-1, is GAGVSQSPRYKVAKRGQDVALRCDPISGHVSLFWYQQALGQGPEFLTYFQNEAQLDKSGLPSDRFFAERPEGSVSTLKIQRTQQEDSAVYLCASSLVLAPYNEQFFGPGTRLTVL.

The chain couples TRBV11-3 to TRBJ2-1, with TRBD2 identical over 16 bases. Germline V gene data show CDR1 as SGHNT and CDR2 as YENEEA. Germline trimming cut 5 bases from V and 8 bases from J; bases unmatched to any gene: 9. The CDR3 spans 17 residues. The DNA of the CDR3 is TGTGCCAGCAGCACCGGGACTAGCGGGGGGGTCTTGGATGAGCAGTTCTTC. Residues: CASSTGTSGGVLDEQFF. The variable domain in full, completed from reference TRBV11-3 and TRBJ2-1, reads EAGVVQSPRYKIIEKKQPVAFWCNPISGHNTLYWYLQNLGQGPELLIRYENEEAVDDSQLPKDRFSAERLKGVDSTLKIQPAELGDSAVYLCASSTGTSGGVLDEQFFGPGTRLTVL.

V gene TRBV28 combines with J gene TRBJ1-4; TRBD1 is a possible D gene (5 bases). From germline, CDR1 is MDHEN and CDR2 SYDVKM. The V and J ends lost 6 bases and 3 bases respectively, with 14 bases between them. The CDR3 runs 15 residues. CDR3 sequence reads: CASRDKGPANEKLFF. Written as DNA, the CDR3 is TGTGCCAGCAGAGACAAGGGGCCTGCTAATGAAAAACTGTTTTTT.

The chain links TRBV27 to TRBJ2-7, with TRBD2 matching over 7 bases. This CDR3 region has 13 residues. Looked up from germline, CDR1 is MNHEY and CDR2 is SMNVEV (reference sequence). V lost 6 bases and J lost 5; bases outside the gene matches: 7. In nucleotides, the CDR3 is TGTGCCAGCAGCCTTGGGGGGGTTGACGAGCAGTACTTC. This translates into CASSLGGVDEQYF.

The chain recombines TRBV6-1 with TRBJ2-7, with no clear D. Trimming cost V 3 bases and J 2 bases, with 11 bases left between them. Germline CDR1 MNHNS, CDR2 SASEGT. The CDR3 has 14 amino acids. This CDR3 reads CASSDLRTAYEQYF. The CDR3 region has the DNA TGTGCCAGCAGTGACCTACGCACGGCCTACGAGCAGTACTTC.

J is TRBJ2-1 and V is TRBV9, with 11 positions matching TRBD1. The CDR3 sequence is 15 residues long. Per germline, CDR1 SGDLS and CDR2 YYNGEE. V dropped 4 bases and J dropped 2; count of bases not matched to a gene: 2. The CDR3 protein is CASSPGQGAYNEQFF. DNA for the CDR3: TGTGCCAGCAGCCCGGGACAGGGGGCCTACAATGAGCAGTTCTTC.

This chain joins TRBV6-1 and TRBJ2-7; 8 nucleotides align to TRBD2. The CDR3 sequence is 13 residues long. Germline CDR1 MNHNS, CDR2 SASEGT. The trim removed 6 bases at V and 5 bases at J, leaving 6 bases unmatched. CDR3 in amino acids: CASSGGAIHEQYF. The CDR3 DNA reads as TGTGCCAGCAGCGGGGGGGCGATCCACGAGCAGTACTTC.

The chain is built from TRBV28 and TRBJ1-5, with 10 bases identical to TRBD1. CDR1 MDHEN and CDR2 SYDVKM come from the germline V gene. V was clipped by 7 bases and J by 5 bases; unmatched bases: 2. The CDR3 covers 13 residues. The chain's CDR3 is CASKTGGDQPQHF. Here the CDR3 DNA reads TGTGCCAGCAAGACAGGGGGCGATCAGCCCCAGCATTTT.

The chain couples TRBV28 to TRBJ1-5; D is ambiguous. Looked up from germline, CDR1 is MDHEN and CDR2 is SYDVKM. This CDR3 spans 13 amino acids. Trimming left V 6 bases short and J 7 bases short, with 13 bases between. CDR3 sequence: CASSKGREQPQHF. The CDR3 DNA is TGTGCCAGCAGCAAGGGTCGGGAGCAGCCCCAGCATTTT.

This clone was counted once. The V gene is TRBV4-1, the J gene TRBJ1-1; TRBD1 matches at 8 bases. The V and J ends lost 5 bases and 3 bases, in that order; junction bases with no gene match: 8. The CDR3 covers 15 residues. Per the germline V gene, CDR1 is MGHRA and CDR2 is YSYEKL. DNA of the CDR3: TGCGCCAGCAGCTTAAAACAGGGGGGTGACACTGAAGCTTTCTTT. This sequence encodes CASSLKQGGDTEAFF.

This sequence joins TRBV27 and TRBJ1-1; 8 bases match TRBD1. CDR3 length equals 19 residues. Per the germline V gene, CDR1 is MNHEY and CDR2 is SMNVEV (reference sequence). Trimming cost V 4 bases and J 1 base; bases outside gene matches: 17. This CDR3 reads CASSSIPPGQGLENTEAFF. The CDR3 bases are TGTGCCAGCAGTTCCATACCCCCCGGACAGGGATTAGAGAACACTGAAGCTTTCTTT.

As regards this clone: One end of the junction varies from germline; a read error may be responsible. The chain employs TRBV7-9 and TRBJ2-7; no clear D. CDR1 is SEHNR and CDR2 is FQNEAQ in the germline V gene (reference sequence). The CDR3 loop spans 12 amino acids. The chain's CDR3 is CSSSSSYYEQYF. Here the CDR3 DNA reads TGTTCCAGCAGCTCAAGCTACTACGAGCAGTACTTC.

The chain has TRBV2 and TRBJ2-2; 15 nucleotides agree with TRBD2. Trimming cost V 2 bases and J 4 bases; bases outside gene matches: 17. Germline V gene data show CDR1 as SNHLY and CDR2 as FYNNEI. There are 22 residues in the CDR3. CDR3 loop: CASSEFRLIPGLAGGGTGELFF. Here the CDR3 DNA reads TGTGCCAGCAGTGAATTCCGATTAATTCCGGGACTAGCGGGGGGTGGCACCGGGGAGCTGTTTTTT. Filled out from reference TRBV2 and TRBJ2-2, the complete variable domain reads EPEVTQTPSHQVTQMGQEVILRCVPISNHLYFYWYRQILGQKVEFLVSFYNNEISEKSEIFDDQFSVERPDGSNFTLKIRSTKLEDSAMYFCASSEFRLIPGLAGGGTGELFFGEGSRLTVL.

The chain is built from TRBV4-2 and TRBJ2-2; TRBD1 matches 9 bases. The CDR3 is made up of 15 amino acids. CDR1 and CDR2 (germline): LGHNA, YNFKEQ. With V trimmed by 6 bases and J by 0 bases, 2 bases remained unmatched. CDR3 loop: CASRDRGPNTGELFF. CDR3 nucleotide sequence: TGTGCCAGCAGGGACAGGGGCCCGAACACCGGGGAGCTGTTTTTT.